Reported below is one TCR beta chain. Its matching antigen is unknown. This sample was taken from a study of cytomegalovirus exposure and HLA in healthy donors. Study-wide points: Clonal expansion, a later analysis showed, was greater in HLA-associated TCR beta chains than in equally common others. Through in vitro validation, three CMV-associated chains were shown to be specific for CMV antigens. Rarity held for most TCR sequences, but there were some public TCRs that occurred in many donors.

The PCR employed 60 Vbeta primers together with 13 Jbeta primers. TCRdb's table, derived via immunoSEQ multiplex PCR, lists solely in-frame clones and lacks some. Here the sample spans around 95,000 clones, around four fifths being singletons. The donors, nominally healthy at sampling, likely had unrecorded immune exposures. Trimming removed 1 base from V and 3 bases from J, with 11 bases in between. Germline V gene lookup returns CDR1 SGHRS and CDR2 YFSETQ. CDR3 length equals 15 residues. This sequence joins TRBV5-1 and TRBJ2-1, with a tentative D call TRBD2 (6 bases). The sequence was collected from a female donor in good health and CMV-seropositive. What was sequenced was PBMCs. The CDR3 loop reads CASSLYGGNYNEQFF. The CDR3 DNA follows: TGCGCCAGCAGCTTGTACGGGGGAAACTACAATGAGCAGTTCTTC.